These 6 T cell receptor beta chains came from one sample sequenced in a study of T cell responses to AZD1222 COVID-19 vaccine. The data were produced by immunoSEQ multiplex PCR, yet TCRdb's version contains in-frame clones alone and is incomplete. Here the sample spans about 130,000 clones, 89% being singletons. Material: peripheral blood, obtained on day 0 of AZD1222 vaccination. These receptors were collected from an adult in good health.

The chain joins TRBV24-1 to TRBJ2-1; 9 bases map to TRBD2. CDR1 KGHDR and CDR2 SFDVKD come from the germline V gene. This CDR3 has 16 amino acids. J lost 10 bases, V lost 5 bases, and 14 bases had no gene match. The CDR3 region has the DNA TGTGCCACCAGTGGGGAGAGGGCGGGAGGGCGGAGGGAGCAGTTCTTC. Translation gives CATSGERAGGRREQFF.

This clone was picked up a small number of times. The J gene is TRBJ1-3, the V gene TRBV18; no definite D call. Trimming left V 0 bases short and J 0 bases short, with 9 bases between. The CDR3 totals 16 residues. Germline V gene sequence: CDR1 KGHSH, CDR2 LQKENI. The CDR3, as DNA: TGTGCCAGCTCACCACCGGGTCGGAGCTCTGGAAACACCATATATTTT. Translated: CASSPPGRSSGNTIYF.

The rearrangement uses TRBV19 and TRBJ2-1; D gene ambiguous. Germline V gene data show CDR1 as LNHDA and CDR2 as SQIVND (reference sequence). The CDR3 length is 13 residues. V was pared by 3 bases and J by 6 bases, with 9 bases between. The CDR3 DNA sequence: TGTGCCAGTAGTATCCAACCGTCCAATGAGCAGTTCTTC. Protein product: CASSIQPSNEQFF.

This clone was counted a single time. The chain combines TRBV27 with TRBJ1-2; D not certain. CDR1 is MNHEY, CDR2 SMNVEV, per germline (reference sequence). The CDR3 totals 15 residues. Trimming removed 9 bases at V and 4 bases at J, with 21 bases between. CDR3 in amino acids: CASIPAWPSPYGYTF. The CDR3 DNA reads as TGTGCCAGTATACCCGCATGGCCCAGCCCCTATGGCTACACCTTC.

In DNA form, the CDR3 reads TGTGCCAGCAGTTTAGGTGCGGTTGGGGATCCTCAGCCCCAGCATTTT. Translated: CASSLGAVGDPQPQHF. V gene TRBV28 combines with J gene TRBJ1-5; D is unclear. The V gene lost 2 bases and the J gene lost 6 bases, with 17 bases spanning the gap. The germline CDR1 and CDR2 sequences are MDHEN and SYDVKM. This CDR3 has 16 amino acids.

The rearrangement uses TRBV6-5 and TRBJ2-1; possible D gene TRBD2, 6 bases. Trimming left V 6 bases short and J 9 bases short, with 15 bases between. The CDR3 has 13 amino acids. From germline, CDR1 is MNHEY and CDR2 SVGAGI. CDR3 sequence (DNA): TGTGCCAGCAGCCAAGGAGGGCGAGGTGAGCAGTTCTTC. This translates into CASSQGGRGEQFF.